This T cell receptor beta chain originates from a study of blood T cells in healthy people across ages. The authors ran a second PCR of about 6 to 11 cycles using a sample-barcoded 5' primer and a J-beta primer mix. TCRdb fed the 5' RACE reads into MiXCR, producing one record per CDR3 protein. The sample holds approximately 960,000 distinct CDR3 sequences, under 35% seen once. CDR1 and CDR2 (germline): DFQATT, SNEGSKA (reference sequence). V shed 2 bases and J 2 bases; nucleotides not matched to a gene: 5. CDR3 length: 14 residues. As regards this clonotype: Its antigen is not identified.

Study-wide findings and caveats: There was no known CMV status for donors, so expanded clonotype changes were possibly confounded. Long-lived donors exceeded aged donors in naive CD4+ cells and diversity.

A further study also used this sample, focusing on T cells of mothers and their children.

This chain connects TRBV20-1 to TRBJ1-1; 7 bases are a match to TRBD1. The receptor comes from a woman aged 40 to 50 in good health. The sample consisted of blood. CDR3 nucleotide sequence: TGCAGTGCTAGAAGGACAGGAAGAAACACTGAAGCTTTCTTT. Translated: CSARRTGRNTEAFF.